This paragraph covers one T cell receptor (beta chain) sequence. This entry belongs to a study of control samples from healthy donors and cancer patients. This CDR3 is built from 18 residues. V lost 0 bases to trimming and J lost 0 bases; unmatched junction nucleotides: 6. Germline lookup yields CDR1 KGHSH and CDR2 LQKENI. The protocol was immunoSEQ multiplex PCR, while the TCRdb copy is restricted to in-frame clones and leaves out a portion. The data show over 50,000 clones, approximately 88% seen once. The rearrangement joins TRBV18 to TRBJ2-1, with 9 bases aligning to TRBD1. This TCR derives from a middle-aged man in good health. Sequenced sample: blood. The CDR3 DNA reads TGTGCCAGCTCACCACCGGGACAGGGATTGGACTCCTACAATGAGCAGTTCTTC. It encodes CASSPPGQGLDSYNEQFF. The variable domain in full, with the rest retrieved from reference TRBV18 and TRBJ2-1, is NAGVMQNPRHLVRRRGQEARLRCSPMKGHSHVYWYRQLPEEGLKFMVYLQKENIIDESGMPKERFSAEFPKEGPSILRIQQVVRGDSAAYFCASSPPGQGLDSYNEQFFGPGTRLTVL.